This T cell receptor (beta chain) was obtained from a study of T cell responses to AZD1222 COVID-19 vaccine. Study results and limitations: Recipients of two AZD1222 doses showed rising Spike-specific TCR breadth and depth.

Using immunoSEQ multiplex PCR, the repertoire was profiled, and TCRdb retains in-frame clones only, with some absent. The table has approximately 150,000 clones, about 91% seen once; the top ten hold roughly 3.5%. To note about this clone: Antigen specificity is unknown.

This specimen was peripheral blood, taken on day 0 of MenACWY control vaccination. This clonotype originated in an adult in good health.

DNA of the CDR3: TGTGCCAGCAGCTTGGGCCTCAGCTACAATGAGCAGTTCTTC. Translated, it gives CASSLGLSYNEQFF. The J gene is TRBJ2-1, the V gene TRBV5-6; D is unresolved. This CDR3 region has 14 residues. Germline values: CDR1 SGHDT, CDR2 YYEEEE. Trimming stripped 0 bases from V and 3 bases from J, with 7 bases between.